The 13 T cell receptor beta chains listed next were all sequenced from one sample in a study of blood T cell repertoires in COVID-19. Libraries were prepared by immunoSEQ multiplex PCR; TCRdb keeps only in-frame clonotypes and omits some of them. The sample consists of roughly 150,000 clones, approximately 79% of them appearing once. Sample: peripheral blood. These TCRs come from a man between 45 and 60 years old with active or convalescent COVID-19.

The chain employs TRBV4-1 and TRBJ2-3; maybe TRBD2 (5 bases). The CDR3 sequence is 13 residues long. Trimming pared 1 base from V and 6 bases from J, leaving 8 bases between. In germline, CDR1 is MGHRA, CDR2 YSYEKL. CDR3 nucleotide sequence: TGCGCCAGCAGCCAAGCAGCGGCTGATACGCAGTATTTT. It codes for CASSQAAADTQYF.

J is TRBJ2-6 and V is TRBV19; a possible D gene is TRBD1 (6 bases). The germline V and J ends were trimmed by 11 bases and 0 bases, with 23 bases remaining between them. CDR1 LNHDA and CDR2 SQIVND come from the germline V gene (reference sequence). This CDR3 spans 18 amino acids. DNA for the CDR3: TGTGCCTCTCAACGCCGGGCAGGGGCCTTCTCTGGGGCCAACGTCCTGACTTTC. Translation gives CASQRRAGAFSGANVLTF.

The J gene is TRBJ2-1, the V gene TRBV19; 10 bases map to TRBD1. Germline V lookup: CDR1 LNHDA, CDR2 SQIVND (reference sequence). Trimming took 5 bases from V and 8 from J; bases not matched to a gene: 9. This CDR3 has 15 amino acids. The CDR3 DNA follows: TGTGCCAGTAGTCTAGGGACAGGGGATGGCGATGAGCAGTTCTTC. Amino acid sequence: CASSLGTGDGDEQFF.

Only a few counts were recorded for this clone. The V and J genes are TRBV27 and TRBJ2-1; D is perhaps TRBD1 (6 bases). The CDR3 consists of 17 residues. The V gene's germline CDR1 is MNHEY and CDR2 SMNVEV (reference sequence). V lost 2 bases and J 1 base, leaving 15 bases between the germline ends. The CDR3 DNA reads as TGTGCCAGCAGTTTACCCAGGGGTAGTGGATCCTACAATGAGCAGTTCTTC. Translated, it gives CASSLPRGSGSYNEQFF.

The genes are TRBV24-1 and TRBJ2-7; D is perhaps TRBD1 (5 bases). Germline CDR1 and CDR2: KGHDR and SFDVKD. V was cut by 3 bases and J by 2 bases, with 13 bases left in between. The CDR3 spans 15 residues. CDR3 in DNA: TGTGCCACCAGTGATCCCCGACAGCCCACCTACGAGCAGTACTTC. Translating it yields CATSDPRQPTYEQYF.

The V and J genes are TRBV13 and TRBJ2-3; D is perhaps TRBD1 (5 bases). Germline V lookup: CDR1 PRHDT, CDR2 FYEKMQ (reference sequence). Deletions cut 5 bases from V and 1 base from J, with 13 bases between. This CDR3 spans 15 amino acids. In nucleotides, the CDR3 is TGTGCCAGCAGCCACCGACAGACCCGCACAGATACGCAGTATTTT. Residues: CASSHRQTRTDTQYF.

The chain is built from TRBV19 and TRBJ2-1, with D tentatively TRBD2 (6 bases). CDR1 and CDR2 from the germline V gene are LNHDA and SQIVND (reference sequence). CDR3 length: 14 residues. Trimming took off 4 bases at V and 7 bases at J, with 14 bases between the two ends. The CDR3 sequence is CASSRSWTINEQFF. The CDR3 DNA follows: TGTGCCAGTAGTAGGTCCTGGACTATTAATGAGCAGTTCTTC.

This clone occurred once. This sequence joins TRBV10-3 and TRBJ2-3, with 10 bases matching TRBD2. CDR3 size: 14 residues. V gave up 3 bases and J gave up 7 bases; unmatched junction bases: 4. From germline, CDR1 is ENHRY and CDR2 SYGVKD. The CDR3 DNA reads TGTGCCATCAGTGACCTAGCGGGGGTTCATACGCAGTATTTT. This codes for CAISDLAGVHTQYF.

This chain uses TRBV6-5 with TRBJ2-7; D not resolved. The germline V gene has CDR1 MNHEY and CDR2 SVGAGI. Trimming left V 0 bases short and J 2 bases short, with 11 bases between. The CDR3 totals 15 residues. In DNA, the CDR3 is TGTGCCAGCAGTTACTCGATTTCCGGTGCCTACGAGCAGTACTTC. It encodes CASSYSISGAYEQYF.

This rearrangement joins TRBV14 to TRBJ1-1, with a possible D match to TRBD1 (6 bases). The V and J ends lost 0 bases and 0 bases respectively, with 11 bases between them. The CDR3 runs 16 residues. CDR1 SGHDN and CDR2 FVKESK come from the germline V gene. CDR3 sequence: CASSQDRGSMNTEAFF. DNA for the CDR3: TGTGCCAGCAGCCAAGACAGGGGCTCGATGAACACTGAAGCTTTCTTT.

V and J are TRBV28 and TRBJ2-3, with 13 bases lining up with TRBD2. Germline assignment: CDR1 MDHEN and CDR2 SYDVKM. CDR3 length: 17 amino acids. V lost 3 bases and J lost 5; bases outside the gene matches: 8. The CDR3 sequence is CASSLPTSGRAQDTQYF. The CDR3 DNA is TGTGCCAGCAGTTTGCCTACTAGCGGGAGGGCCCAAGATACGCAGTATTTT.

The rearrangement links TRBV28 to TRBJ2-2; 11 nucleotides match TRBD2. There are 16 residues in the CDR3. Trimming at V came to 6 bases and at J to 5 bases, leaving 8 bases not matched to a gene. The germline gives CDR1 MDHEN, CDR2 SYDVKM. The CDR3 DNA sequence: TGTGCCAGCAGCACTAGCGGGAGAGGACGGACCGGGGAGCTGTTTTTT. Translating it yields CASSTSGRGRTGELFF.

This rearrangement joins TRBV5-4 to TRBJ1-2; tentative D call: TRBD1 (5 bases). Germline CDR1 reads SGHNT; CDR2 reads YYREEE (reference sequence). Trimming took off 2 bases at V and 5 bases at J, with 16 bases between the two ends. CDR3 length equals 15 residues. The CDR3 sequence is CASSFLGSGLYGYTF. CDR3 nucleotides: TGTGCCAGCAGCTTCCTCGGTTCGGGACTGTATGGCTACACCTTC.